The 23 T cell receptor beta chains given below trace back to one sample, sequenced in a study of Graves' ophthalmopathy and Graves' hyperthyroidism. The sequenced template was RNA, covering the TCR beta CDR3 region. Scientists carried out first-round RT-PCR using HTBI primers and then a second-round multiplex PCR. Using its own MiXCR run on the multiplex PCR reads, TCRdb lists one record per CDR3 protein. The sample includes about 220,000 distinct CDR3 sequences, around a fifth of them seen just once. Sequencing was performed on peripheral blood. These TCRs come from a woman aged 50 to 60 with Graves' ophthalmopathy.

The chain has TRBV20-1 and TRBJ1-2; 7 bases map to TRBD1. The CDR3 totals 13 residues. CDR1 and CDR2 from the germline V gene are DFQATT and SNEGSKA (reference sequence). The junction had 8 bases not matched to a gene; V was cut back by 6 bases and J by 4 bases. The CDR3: CSAGQQGTYGYTF. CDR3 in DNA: TGCAGTGCAGGTCAACAGGGGACCTATGGCTACACCTTC.

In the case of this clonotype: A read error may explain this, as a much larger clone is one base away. For the CDR3, the DNA is TGTGCCAACAGCCAAGTAGATTATCGGCTAAAAAACATTCAGTACTTC. Translated: CANSQVDYRLKNIQYF. The gene calls are TRBV14 and TRBJ2-4, with D unresolved. Germline V gene lookup returns CDR1 SGHDN and CDR2 FVKESK. The CDR3 extends over 16 amino acids.

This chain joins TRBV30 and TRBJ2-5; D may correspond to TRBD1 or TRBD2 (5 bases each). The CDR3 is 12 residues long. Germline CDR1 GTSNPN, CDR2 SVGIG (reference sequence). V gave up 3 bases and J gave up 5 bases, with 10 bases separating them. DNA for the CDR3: TGTGCCTGGAGGGTTTGGGGGGAGACCCAGTACTTC. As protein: CAWRVWGETQYF.

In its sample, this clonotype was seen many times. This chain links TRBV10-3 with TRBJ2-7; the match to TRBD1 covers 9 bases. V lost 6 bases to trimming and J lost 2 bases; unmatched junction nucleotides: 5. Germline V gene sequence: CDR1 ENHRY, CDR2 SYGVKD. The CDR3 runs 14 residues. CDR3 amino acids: CAIRPGQGTYEQYF. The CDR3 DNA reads TGTGCCATCAGGCCGGGACAGGGTACCTACGAGCAGTACTTC.

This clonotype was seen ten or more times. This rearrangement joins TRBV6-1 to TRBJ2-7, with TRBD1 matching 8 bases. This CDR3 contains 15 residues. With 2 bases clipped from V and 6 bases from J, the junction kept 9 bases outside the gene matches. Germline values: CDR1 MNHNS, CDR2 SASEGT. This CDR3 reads CASSEIGQGDSEQYF. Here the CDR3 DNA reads TGTGCCAGCAGTGAAATTGGACAGGGAGATTCCGAGCAGTACTTC.

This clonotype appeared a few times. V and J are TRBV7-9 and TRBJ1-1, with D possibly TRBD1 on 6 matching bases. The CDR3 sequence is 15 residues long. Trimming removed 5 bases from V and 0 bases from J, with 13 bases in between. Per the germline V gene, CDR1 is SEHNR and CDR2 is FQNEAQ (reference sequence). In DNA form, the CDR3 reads TGTGCCAGCAGCCGAGGACAGAGCATGAACACTGAAGCTTTCTTT. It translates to CASSRGQSMNTEAFF.

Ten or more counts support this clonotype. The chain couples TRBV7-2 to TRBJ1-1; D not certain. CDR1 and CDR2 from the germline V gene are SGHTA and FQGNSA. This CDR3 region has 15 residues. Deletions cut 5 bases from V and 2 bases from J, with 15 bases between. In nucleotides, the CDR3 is TGTGCCAGCAGCGCCCAGGCAGCCATTAACACTGAAGCTTTCTTT. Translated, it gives CASSAQAAINTEAFF.

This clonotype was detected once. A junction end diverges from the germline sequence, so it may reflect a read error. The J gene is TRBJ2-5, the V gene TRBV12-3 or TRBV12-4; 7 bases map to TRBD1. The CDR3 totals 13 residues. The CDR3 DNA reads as TGTGCCACCAGTCAAGGGGGCTCGGAGACCCAGTACTTC. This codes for CATSQGGSETQYF.

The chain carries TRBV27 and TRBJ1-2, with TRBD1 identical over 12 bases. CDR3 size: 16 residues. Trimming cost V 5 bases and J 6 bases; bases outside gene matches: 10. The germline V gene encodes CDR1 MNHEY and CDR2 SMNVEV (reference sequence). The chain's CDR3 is CASSLAVGTGGHGYTF. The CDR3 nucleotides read TGTGCCAGCAGTCTCGCCGTCGGGACAGGGGGCCATGGCTACACCTTC.

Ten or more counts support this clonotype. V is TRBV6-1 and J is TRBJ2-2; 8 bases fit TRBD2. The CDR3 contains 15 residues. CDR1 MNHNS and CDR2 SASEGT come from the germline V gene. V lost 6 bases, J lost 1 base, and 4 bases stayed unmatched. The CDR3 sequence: CASSAGGMNTGELFF. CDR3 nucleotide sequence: TGTGCCAGCAGCGCGGGAGGAATGAACACCGGGGAGCTGTTTTTT.

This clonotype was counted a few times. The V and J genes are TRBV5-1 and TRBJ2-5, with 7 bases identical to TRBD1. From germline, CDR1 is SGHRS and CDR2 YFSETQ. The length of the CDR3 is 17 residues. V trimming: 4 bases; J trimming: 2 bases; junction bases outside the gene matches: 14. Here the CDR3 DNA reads TGCGCCAGCAGCCCTGTCCCCCTAGGACAGGCTCAAGAGACCCAGTACTTC. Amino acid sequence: CASSPVPLGQAQETQYF.

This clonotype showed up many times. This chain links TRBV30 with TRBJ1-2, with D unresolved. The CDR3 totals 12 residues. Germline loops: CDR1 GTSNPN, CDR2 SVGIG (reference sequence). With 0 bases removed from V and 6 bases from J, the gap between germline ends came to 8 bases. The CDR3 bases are TGTGCCTGGAGTGTAGAAGGGAATGGCTACACCTTC. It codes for CAWSVEGNGYTF.

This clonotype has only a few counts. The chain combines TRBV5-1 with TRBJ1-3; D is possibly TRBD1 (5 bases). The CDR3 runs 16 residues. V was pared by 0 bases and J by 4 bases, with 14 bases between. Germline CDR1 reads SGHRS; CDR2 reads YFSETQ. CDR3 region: CASSLGGPPAGNTIYF. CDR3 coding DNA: TGCGCCAGCAGCTTGGGGGGACCGCCGGCAGGAAACACCATATATTTT.

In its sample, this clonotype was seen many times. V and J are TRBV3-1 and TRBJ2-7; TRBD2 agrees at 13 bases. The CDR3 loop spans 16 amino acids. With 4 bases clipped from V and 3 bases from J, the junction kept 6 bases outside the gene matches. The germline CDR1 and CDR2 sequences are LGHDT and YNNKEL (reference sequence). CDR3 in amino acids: CASSRSGTSGIYEQYF. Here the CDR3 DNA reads TGTGCCAGCAGCCGGTCCGGGACTAGCGGGATCTACGAGCAGTACTTC.

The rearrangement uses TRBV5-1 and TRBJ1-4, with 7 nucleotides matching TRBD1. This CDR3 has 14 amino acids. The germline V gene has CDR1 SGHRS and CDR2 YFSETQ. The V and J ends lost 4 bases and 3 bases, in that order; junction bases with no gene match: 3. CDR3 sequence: CASSTGQPNEKLFF. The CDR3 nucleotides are TGCGCCAGCAGCACGGGACAGCCTAATGAAAAACTGTTTTTT.

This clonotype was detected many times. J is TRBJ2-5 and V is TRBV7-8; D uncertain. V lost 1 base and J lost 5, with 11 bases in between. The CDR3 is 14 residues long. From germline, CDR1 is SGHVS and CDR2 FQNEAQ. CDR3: CASSLGGSRETQYF. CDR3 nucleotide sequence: TGTGCCAGCAGCTTAGGTGGTAGTAGGGAGACCCAGTACTTC.

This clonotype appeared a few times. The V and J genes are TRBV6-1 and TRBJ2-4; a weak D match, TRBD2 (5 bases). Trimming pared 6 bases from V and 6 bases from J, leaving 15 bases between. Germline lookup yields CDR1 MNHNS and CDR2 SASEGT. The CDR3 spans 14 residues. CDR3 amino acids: CASRKGSSPNIQYF. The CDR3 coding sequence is TGTGCCAGCAGGAAGGGTTCTAGCCCAAACATTCAGTACTTC.

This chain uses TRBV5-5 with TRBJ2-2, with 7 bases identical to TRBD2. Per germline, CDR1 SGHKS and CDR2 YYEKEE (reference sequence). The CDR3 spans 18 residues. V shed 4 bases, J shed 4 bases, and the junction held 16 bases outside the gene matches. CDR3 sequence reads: CASSASAKGGPFTGELFF. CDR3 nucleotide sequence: TGTGCCAGCAGCGCTAGCGCCAAGGGAGGGCCGTTCACCGGGGAGCTGTTTTTT.

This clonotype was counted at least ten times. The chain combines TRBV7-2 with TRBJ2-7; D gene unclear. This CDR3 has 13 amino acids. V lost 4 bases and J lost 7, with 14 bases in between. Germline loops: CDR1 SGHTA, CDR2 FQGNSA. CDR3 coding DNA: TGTGCCAGCAGCTCCCAGACCCACGGGGAGCAGTACTTC. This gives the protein CASSSQTHGEQYF.

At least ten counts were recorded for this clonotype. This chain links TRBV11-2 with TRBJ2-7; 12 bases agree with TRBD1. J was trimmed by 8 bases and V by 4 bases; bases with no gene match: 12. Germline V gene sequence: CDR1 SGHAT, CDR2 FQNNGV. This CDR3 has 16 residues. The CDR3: CASSYRPGQGARKQYF. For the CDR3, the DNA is TGTGCCAGCAGCTACCGTCCGGGACAGGGGGCTCGCAAGCAGTACTTC.

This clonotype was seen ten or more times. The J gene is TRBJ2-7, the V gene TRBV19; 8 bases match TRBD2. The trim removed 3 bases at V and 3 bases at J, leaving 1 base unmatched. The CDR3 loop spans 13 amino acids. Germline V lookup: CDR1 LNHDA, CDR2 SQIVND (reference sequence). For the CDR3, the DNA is TGTGCCAGTAGTATGACTAGCGACTACGAGCAGTACTTC. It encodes CASSMTSDYEQYF.

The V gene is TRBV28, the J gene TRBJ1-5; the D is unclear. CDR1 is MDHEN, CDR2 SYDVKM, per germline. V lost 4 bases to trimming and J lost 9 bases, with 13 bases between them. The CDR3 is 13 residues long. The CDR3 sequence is CASSSPLFVPQHF. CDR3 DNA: TGTGCCAGCAGTTCACCCTTATTTGTGCCCCAGCATTTT. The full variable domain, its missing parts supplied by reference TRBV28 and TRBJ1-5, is DVKVTQSSRYLVKRTGEKVFLECVQDMDHENMFWYRQDPGLGLRLIYFSYDVKMKEKGDIPEGYSVSREKKERFSLILESASTNQTSMYLCASSSPLFVPQHFGDGTRLSIL.

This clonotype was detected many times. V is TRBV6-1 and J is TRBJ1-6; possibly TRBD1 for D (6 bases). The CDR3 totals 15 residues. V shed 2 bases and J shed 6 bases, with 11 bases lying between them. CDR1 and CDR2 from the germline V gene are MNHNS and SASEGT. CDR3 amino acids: CASSEQGLGNSPLHF. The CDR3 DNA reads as TGTGCCAGCAGTGAACAGGGGTTGGGTAATTCACCCCTCCACTTT.